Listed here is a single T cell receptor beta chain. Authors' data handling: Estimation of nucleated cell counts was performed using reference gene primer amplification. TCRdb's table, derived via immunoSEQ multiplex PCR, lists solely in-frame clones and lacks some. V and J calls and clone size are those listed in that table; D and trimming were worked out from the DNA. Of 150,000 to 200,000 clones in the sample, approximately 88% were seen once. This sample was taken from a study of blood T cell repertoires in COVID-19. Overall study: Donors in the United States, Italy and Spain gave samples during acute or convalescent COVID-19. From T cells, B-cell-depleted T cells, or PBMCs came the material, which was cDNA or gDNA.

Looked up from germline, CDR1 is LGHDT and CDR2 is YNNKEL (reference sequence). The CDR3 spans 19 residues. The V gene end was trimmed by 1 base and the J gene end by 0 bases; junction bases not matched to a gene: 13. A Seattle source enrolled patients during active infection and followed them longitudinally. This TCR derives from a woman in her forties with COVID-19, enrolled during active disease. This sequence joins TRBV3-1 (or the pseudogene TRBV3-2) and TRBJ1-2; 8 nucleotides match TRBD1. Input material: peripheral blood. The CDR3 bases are TGTGCCAGCAGCCAAGCCCTTGGACAGGGTGGGGGAGCTAACTATGGCTACACCTTC. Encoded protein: CASSQALGQGGGANYGYTF.